This entry lists 13 T cell receptor beta chains sequenced from one sample in a study of T cell responses to AZD1222 COVID-19 vaccine. Assay: immunoSEQ multiplex PCR; the TCRdb copy retains only in-frame clones and omits some. The data show about 50,000 clones, approximately 85% seen once. Sequences were derived from peripheral blood, sampled on day 0 of MenACWY control vaccination. The receptor source for this set is an adult in good health.

The chain recombines TRBV5-1 with TRBJ2-5; a weak D match, TRBD2 (7 bases). Germline V gene lookup returns CDR1 SGHRS and CDR2 YFSETQ. The CDR3 is made up of 14 amino acids. V lost 8 bases and J lost 2, with 16 bases in between. The CDR3 loop is CASRGATTQETQYF. Written as DNA, the CDR3 is TGCGCCAGTCGGGGGGCAACGACGCAAGAGACCCAGTACTTC.

There are a few counts of this clone. This chain joins TRBV12-3 or TRBV12-4 and TRBJ2-7; 7 nucleotides agree with TRBD1. The length of the CDR3 is 13 residues. V shed 2 bases and J 6 bases; nucleotides not matched to a gene: 4. This CDR3 reads CASSLPQGVEQYF. CDR3 in DNA: TGTGCCAGCAGTTTACCCCAGGGGGTCGAGCAGTACTTC.

This chain links TRBV10-2 with TRBJ2-7; 8 bases map to TRBD2. V was pared by 7 bases and J by 2 bases, with 7 bases of the junction left unmatched. Germline loops: CDR1 WSHSY, CDR2 SAAADI. CDR3 length equals 14 residues. The CDR3 is CASTPGGPPYEQYF. CDR3 bases: TGCGCCAGCACCCCGGGGGGGCCTCCCTACGAGCAGTACTTC.

This chain links TRBV24-1 with TRBJ1-1; D is unresolved. In germline, CDR1 is KGHDR, CDR2 SFDVKD. V lost 7 bases to trimming and J lost 10 bases, with 12 bases between them. The CDR3 contains 11 residues. CDR3: CATRRGKGAFF. CDR3 coding DNA: TGTGCCACCAGACGAGGGAAAGGAGCTTTCTTT.

The V gene is TRBV6-1, the J gene TRBJ1-1; D unresolved. V dropped 1 base and J dropped 6 bases, with 6 bases sitting between them. This CDR3 has 12 amino acids. CDR1 MNHNS and CDR2 SASEGT come from the germline V gene. The CDR3 nucleotides are TGTGCCAGCAGTGAAGTGGGGTCTGAAGCTTTCTTT. This codes for CASSEVGSEAFF.

The chain links TRBV4-3 to TRBJ1-1, with unresolved D. Trimming shortened V by 4 bases and J by 1 base, and 10 bases separated the two germline ends. The CDR3 is 14 residues long. Germline V CDR1 and CDR2: LGHNA, YSLEER. CDR3 DNA: TGCGCCAGCAGCCCTAAGGGAGGGAACACTGAAGCTTTCTTT. Protein: CASSPKGGNTEAFF.

Only one count was recorded for this clone. The J gene is TRBJ2-3, the V gene TRBV6-2 or TRBV6-3; 12 bases align to TRBD2. The trim removed 5 bases at V and 7 bases at J, leaving 4 bases unmatched. Germline CDR1 MNHEY, CDR2 SVGEGT. The CDR3 is made up of 14 amino acids. As DNA, the CDR3 is TGTGCCAGCAGTCTAGCGGGAGGGCGATATACGCAGTATTTT. Translation: CASSLAGGRYTQYF.

CDR3 sequence (DNA): TGTGCCAGCAGCCCTTTCGGGACTAGCGGGAGGAACACCGGGGAGCTGTTTTTT. Its translation: CASSPFGTSGRNTGELFF. The genes are TRBV3-1 (or the pseudogene TRBV3-2) and TRBJ2-2, with 14 bases aligning to TRBD2. CDR3 length equals 18 residues. Trimming removed 4 bases from V and 1 base from J; junction bases left unmatched: 5. Germline CDR1 and CDR2: LGHDT and YNNKEL (reference sequence).

The genes are TRBV12-3 or TRBV12-4 and TRBJ2-7; perhaps TRBD2 as D (5 bases). This CDR3 contains 13 residues. Trimming removed 6 bases at V and 0 bases at J, with 9 bases between. CDR3 DNA sequence: TGTGCCAGCAGGCCCGGGAACTCCTACGAGCAGTACTTC. The encoded protein is CASRPGNSYEQYF.

The chain uses TRBV9 and TRBJ2-3; D ambiguous. This CDR3 spans 12 amino acids. Germline-derived CDR1 and CDR2 are SGDLS and YYNGEE. V lost 3 bases and J 2 bases, leaving 4 bases between the germline ends. CDR3 sequence reads: CASSGITDTQYF. The CDR3, as DNA: TGTGCCAGCAGCGGCATCACAGATACGCAGTATTTT. Full variable domain (outside the CDR3, taken from reference TRBV9 and TRBJ2-3): DSGVTQTPKHLITATGQRVTLRCSPRSGDLSVYWYQQSLDQGLQFLIQYYNGEERAKGNILERFSAQQFPDLHSELNLSSLELGDSALYFCASSGITDTQYFGPGTRLTVL.

The count of this clone is one. This sequence joins TRBV5-1 and TRBJ2-6; perhaps D is TRBD1 or TRBD2 (6 bases each). Germline CDR1 reads SGHRS; CDR2 reads YFSETQ. The germline V and J ends were trimmed by 3 bases and 1 base, with 23 bases remaining between them. The CDR3 totals 20 residues. The DNA of the CDR3 is TGCGCCAGCAGCTGGAAAGGGGGGCTTCCCTCCAGTTCTGGGGCCAACGTCCTGACTTTC. Its translation: CASSWKGGLPSSSGANVLTF.

The chain links TRBV6-5 to TRBJ1-3; tentative D call: TRBD1 (5 bases). Germline lookup yields CDR1 MNHEY and CDR2 SVGAGI. The ends were cut back, 7 bases at V and 0 bases at J, with 10 bases in the middle. This CDR3 region has 14 residues. The CDR3 region has the DNA TGTGCCAGCATGAGGGGCTACTCTGGAAACACCATATATTTT. Translating gives CASMRGYSGNTIYF.

The chain couples TRBV5-6 to TRBJ2-5; D is ambiguous. CDR3 length: 13 amino acids. Germline V gene sequence: CDR1 SGHDT, CDR2 YYEEEE. Trimming took off 0 bases at V and 2 bases at J, with 5 bases between the two ends. Written as DNA, the CDR3 is TGTGCCAGCAGCTTGGGACCTCAAGAGACCCAGTACTTC. Encoded protein: CASSLGPQETQYF.